These 27 T cell receptor beta chains were sequenced from one sample in a study of blood T cell repertoires in COVID-19. The assay was immunoSEQ multiplex PCR, and TCRdb's table has in-frame clones only and misses some. The sample lists some 97,000 clones; nearly 90% were seen once. Sequencing was performed on peripheral blood. Receptor source: a woman aged 60-75 years with acute or convalescent COVID-19.

The V and J genes are TRBV28 and TRBJ2-2, with TRBD2 identical over 12 bases. Germline V gene sequence: CDR1 MDHEN, CDR2 SYDVKM. The CDR3 loop spans 17 amino acids. J lost 3 bases, V lost 5 bases, and 7 bases had no gene match. The CDR3 protein is CASSRGGLAGHTGELFF. As DNA, the CDR3 is TGTGCCAGCAGTCGGGGGGGACTAGCGGGTCACACCGGGGAGCTGTTTTTT.

V is TRBV9 and J is TRBJ1-4, with D maybe TRBD1 (6 bases). This CDR3 contains 15 residues. Germline CDR1 and CDR2: SGDLS and YYNGEE. V was shortened by 4 bases and J by 4 bases, with 14 bases between the two germline ends. This chain's CDR3 is CASSSRTAVNEKLFF. Written as DNA, the CDR3 is TGTGCCAGCAGCTCTCGGACAGCAGTTAATGAAAAACTGTTTTTT. Supplemented by reference TRBV9 and TRBJ1-4, the full variable domain reads DSGVTQTPKHLITATGQRVTLRCSPRSGDLSVYWYQQSLDQGLQFLIQYYNGEERAKGNILERFSAQQFPDLHSELNLSSLELGDSALYFCASSSRTAVNEKLFFGSGTQLSVL.

V and J are TRBV19 and TRBJ2-1, with TRBD1 identical over 8 bases. With V trimmed by 1 base and J by 1 base, 0 bases remained unmatched. This CDR3 is built from 15 residues. Per germline, CDR1 LNHDA and CDR2 SQIVND (reference sequence). CDR3 nucleotides: TGTGCCAGTAGTATAGGGACAGGGTCCTACAATGAGCAGTTCTTC. Protein product: CASSIGTGSYNEQFF.

CDR3: CASSSTSITGELFF. CDR3 coding DNA: TGTGCCAGCAGCTCTACTAGCATCACCGGGGAGCTGTTTTTT. The V gene is TRBV7-9, the J gene TRBJ2-2; the D gene is possibly TRBD2 (6 bases). The CDR3 contains 14 residues. Trimming removed 4 bases at V and 4 bases at J, with 10 bases between. Germline V gene lookup returns CDR1 SEHNR and CDR2 FQNEAQ (reference sequence).

The chain joins TRBV29-1 to TRBJ2-2; no firm D call. The germline V gene encodes CDR1 SQVTM and CDR2 ANQGSEA. V dropped 3 bases and J dropped 4 bases, with 9 bases sitting between them. The CDR3 has 13 amino acids. This CDR3 is CSVERQPTGELFF. Here the CDR3 DNA reads TGCAGCGTTGAGCGGCAGCCCACCGGGGAGCTGTTTTTT.

This clone was seen just once. This sequence joins TRBV25-1 and TRBJ1-3, with D tentatively TRBD1 (5 bases). Germline CDR1 and CDR2: MGHDK and SYGVNS. The CDR3 consists of 16 residues. Trimming left V 8 bases short and J 0 bases short, with 17 bases between. CDR3 in DNA: TGTGCCAGCTCCGAGCAGGGTTACGACTCTGGAAACACCATATATTTT. It is translated as CASSEQGYDSGNTIYF.

The chain employs TRBV6-6 and TRBJ2-2; TRBD1 might be the D (5 bases). CDR1 MNHNY and CDR2 SVGAGI come from the germline V gene (reference sequence). The CDR3 extends over 15 amino acids. V gave up 6 bases and J gave up 0 bases, with 11 bases separating them. The CDR3: CASRQTGTNTGELFF. The DNA of the CDR3 is TGTGCCAGCAGGCAAACAGGCACGAACACCGGGGAGCTGTTTTTT.

V and J are TRBV6-5 and TRBJ1-1, with a tentative D call TRBD1 (6 bases). CDR3 size: 15 residues. The germline gives CDR1 MNHEY, CDR2 SVGAGI. Trimming pared 0 bases from V and 5 bases from J, leaving 13 bases between. For the CDR3, the DNA is TGTGCCAGCAGTTACTCCAGACAGGTTTTAACTGAAGCTTTCTTT. It codes for CASSYSRQVLTEAFF.

This chain uses TRBV28 with TRBJ2-7, with D tentatively TRBD2 (6 bases). This CDR3 contains 14 residues. V was clipped by 6 bases and J by 1 base, with 13 bases between them. The V gene's germline CDR1 is MDHEN and CDR2 SYDVKM. CDR3 bases: TGTGCCAGCAGAGTCGGTGGGAGGTCCTACGAGCAGTACTTC. This gives the protein CASRVGGRSYEQYF.

V is TRBV19 and J is TRBJ1-2; TRBD1 aligns across 12 bases. The CDR3 has 16 residues. Germline CDR1 and CDR2: LNHDA and SQIVND (reference sequence). J lost 8 bases, V lost 5 bases, and 12 bases had no gene match. The CDR3 here is CASSAGTGGLLRGYTF. The CDR3 nucleotides are TGTGCCAGTAGTGCCGGGACAGGGGGCCTTCTCCGCGGCTACACCTTC.

The J gene is TRBJ2-1, the V gene TRBV11-3; TRBD2 matches at 8 bases. Unmatched junction bases numbered 7, after V lost 3 bases and J lost 0 bases. The CDR3 loop spans 17 amino acids. Per germline, CDR1 SGHNT and CDR2 YENEEA. As DNA, the CDR3 is TGTGCCAGCAGCTTGGGGACTAGATTAAGCTCCTACAATGAGCAGTTCTTC. Residues: CASSLGTRLSSYNEQFF.

This rearrangement joins TRBV6-5 to TRBJ2-2; the D is unclear. Germline V gene data show CDR1 as MNHEY and CDR2 as SVGAGI. Trimming cost V 2 bases and J 5 bases, with 6 bases left between them. The CDR3 runs to 13 residues. CDR3 sequence reads: CASSYLFTGELFF. For the CDR3, the DNA is TGTGCCAGCAGTTACCTATTTACCGGGGAGCTGTTTTTT.

This clone appeared a few times. The chain uses TRBV6-5 and TRBJ2-7, with 9 nucleotides matching TRBD1. Germline CDR1 and CDR2: MNHEY and SVGAGI. This CDR3 has 12 residues. After removal of 8 bases from V and 4 bases from J, the junction contained 3 bases not matched to a gene. The DNA for the CDR3 is TGTGCCAGCGGGACAGGGCTGTACGAGCAGTACTTC. Translation gives CASGTGLYEQYF.

The rearrangement joins TRBV28 to TRBJ1-2, with 8 bases that match TRBD1. The CDR3 runs to 13 residues. Germline values: CDR1 MDHEN, CDR2 SYDVKM. Trimming took 8 bases from V and 8 from J; bases not matched to a gene: 10. The CDR3 DNA sequence: TGTGCCAGCTTTTTACAGGGGGGTGAAGGCTACACCTTC. The encoded protein is CASFLQGGEGYTF.

The chain couples TRBV7-8 to TRBJ2-7, with D tentatively TRBD1 (6 bases). Germline V gives CDR1 SGHVS, CDR2 FQNEAQ. The germline V and J ends were trimmed by 0 bases and 4 bases, with 10 bases remaining between them. This CDR3 contains 14 residues. The CDR3 DNA reads TGTGCCAGCAGCTTAGCGCACAGGGCGTACGAGCAGTACTTC. Translation gives CASSLAHRAYEQYF. Combining the CDR3 with reference TRBV7-8 and TRBJ2-7 gives the whole variable domain GAGVSQSPRYKVAKRGQDVALRCDPISGHVSLFWYQQALGQGPEFLTYFQNEAQLDKSGLPSDRFFAERPEGSVSTLKIQRTQQEDSAVYLCASSLAHRAYEQYFGPGTRLTVT.

The CDR3 reads CASNMGQGSTGELFF. CDR3 in DNA: TGCGCCAGCAACATGGGACAGGGCTCCACCGGGGAGCTGTTTTTT. The chain uses TRBV23-1 and TRBJ2-2, with 9 positions matching TRBD1. TRBV23-1 is an ORF, with its function uncertain. This CDR3 comprises 15 residues. V shed 7 bases, J shed 4 bases, and the junction held 7 bases outside the gene matches.

J is TRBJ1-1 and V is TRBV6-5; 7 nucleotides agree with TRBD1. The CDR3 loop spans 12 amino acids. Germline assignment: CDR1 MNHEY and CDR2 SVGAGI. With 6 bases clipped from V and 6 bases from J, the junction kept 4 bases outside the gene matches. For the CDR3, the DNA is TGTGCCAGCAGCCCCGGACAGGCTGAAGCTTTCTTT. Its translation is CASSPGQAEAFF.

This clone showed up just once. The V and J genes are TRBV5-1 and TRBJ1-1, with 9 bases lining up with TRBD1. CDR1 is SGHRS and CDR2 is YFSETQ in the germline V gene. The CDR3 is 16 amino acids. V shed 4 bases, J shed 1 base, and the junction held 8 bases outside the gene matches. For the CDR3, the DNA is TGCGCCAGCAGCGCCCGGACAGGGGTCCAGAACACTGAAGCTTTCTTT. Amino acids: CASSARTGVQNTEAFF.

This chain uses TRBV3-1 (or the pseudogene TRBV3-2) with TRBJ2-1, with 11 bases matching TRBD2. With V trimmed by 1 base and J by 3 bases, 2 bases remained unmatched. Germline lookup yields CDR1 LGHDT and CDR2 YNNKEL (reference sequence). This CDR3 has 16 amino acids. Here the CDR3 DNA reads TGTGCCAGCAGCCAAGTGACTAGCGGGGACTACAATGAGCAGTTCTTC. Its translation is CASSQVTSGDYNEQFF.

This chain links TRBV18 with TRBJ2-1, with no clear D. The CDR3 runs to 15 residues. V was cut by 0 bases and J by 0 bases, with 6 bases left in between. CDR1 is KGHSH and CDR2 is LQKENI in the germline V gene. CDR3 in DNA: TGTGCCAGCTCACCACCGGGCAGCTCCTACAATGAGCAGTTCTTC. Translated, it gives CASSPPGSSYNEQFF.

CDR3 amino acids: CASTAVNTGELFF. The CDR3 bases are TGTGCCAGCACTGCAGTAAACACCGGGGAGCTGTTTTTT. This sequence joins TRBV14 and TRBJ2-2; the D is unclear. V was cut by 7 bases and J by 2 bases, with 8 bases left in between. This CDR3 is built from 13 residues. CDR1 and CDR2 from the germline V gene are SGHDN and FVKESK.

The chain carries TRBV6-6 and TRBJ2-7; TRBD2 aligns across 14 bases. Germline V gene lookup returns CDR1 MNHNY and CDR2 SVGAGI (reference sequence). V was clipped by 5 bases and J by 4 bases; unmatched bases: 10. The CDR3 is 17 amino acids. The CDR3 reads CASSPGTSGRGSYEQYV. The CDR3 DNA is TGTGCCAGCAGTCCCGGGACTAGCGGGAGAGGTAGTTACGAGCAGTACGTC.

The chain uses TRBV27 and TRBJ2-5; weak D call: TRBD1 (5 bases). The CDR3 length is 16 residues. Germline V lookup: CDR1 MNHEY, CDR2 SMNVEV (reference sequence). V lost 3 bases and J 1 base, leaving 15 bases between the germline ends. In DNA form, the CDR3 reads TGTGCCAGCAGTTTTTTTGGCGGACAAGGCCAAGAGACCCAGTACTTC. Residues: CASSFFGGQGQETQYF.

The chain carries TRBV28 and TRBJ1-2; D gene uncertain. With 5 bases removed from V and 3 bases from J, the gap between germline ends came to 19 bases. The CDR3 length is 16 residues. Germline loops: CDR1 MDHEN, CDR2 SYDVKM. The CDR3 DNA reads as TGTGCCAGCAGTGCTGAGATGACACTGCTTGACTATGGCTACACCTTC. It encodes CASSAEMTLLDYGYTF.

J is TRBJ2-7 and V is TRBV6-1; a possible D gene is TRBD2 (7 bases). CDR1 is MNHNS, CDR2 SASEGT, per germline. The CDR3 has 15 amino acids. The ends were cut back, 1 base at V and 0 bases at J, with 10 bases in the middle. The CDR3 spells CASSEGGGSSYEQYV. The DNA for the CDR3 is TGTGCCAGCAGTGAAGGGGGGGGCAGCTCCTACGAGCAGTACGTC.

The chain uses TRBV5-1 and TRBJ2-1; D ambiguous. The V gene lost 6 bases and the J gene lost 8 bases, with 15 bases spanning the gap. The germline V gene has CDR1 SGHRS and CDR2 YFSETQ. The CDR3 runs to 13 residues. The CDR3 DNA reads TGCGCCAGCACCACCCAGCCCCGGGATGAGCAGTTCTTC. Its translation: CASTTQPRDEQFF.

The chain joins TRBV30 to TRBJ2-1, with a tentative D call TRBD1 (5 bases). The germline gives CDR1 GTSNPN, CDR2 SVGIG (reference sequence). Trimming took off 3 bases at V and 0 bases at J, with 12 bases between the two ends. The CDR3 runs 15 residues. In DNA form, the CDR3 reads TGTGCCTGGAGGCGGACACGTAGCTCCTACAATGAGCAGTTCTTC. Translating gives CAWRRTRSSYNEQFF. Looking up the rest from reference TRBV30 and TRBJ2-1 gives the full variable domain: SQTIHQWPATLVQPVGSPLSLECTVEGTSNPNLYWYRQAAGRGLQLLFYSVGIGQISSEVPQNLSASRPQDRQFILSSKKLLLSDSGFYLCAWRRTRSSYNEQFFGPGTRLTVL.